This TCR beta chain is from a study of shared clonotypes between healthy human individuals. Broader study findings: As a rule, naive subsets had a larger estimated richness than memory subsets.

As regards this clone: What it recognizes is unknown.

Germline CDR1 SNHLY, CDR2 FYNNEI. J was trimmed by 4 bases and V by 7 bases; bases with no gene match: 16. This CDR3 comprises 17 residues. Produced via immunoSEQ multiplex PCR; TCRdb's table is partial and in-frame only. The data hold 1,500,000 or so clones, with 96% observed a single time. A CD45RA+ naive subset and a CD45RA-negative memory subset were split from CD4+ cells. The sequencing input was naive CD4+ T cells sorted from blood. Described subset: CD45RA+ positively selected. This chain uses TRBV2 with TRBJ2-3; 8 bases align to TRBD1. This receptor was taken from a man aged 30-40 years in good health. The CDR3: CASKWGLRGLGSDTQYF. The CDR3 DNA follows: TGTGCCAGCAAATGGGGTCTCAGGGGGCTCGGGTCAGATACGCAGTATTTT.